One sample yielded the 30 T cell receptor beta chains listed below, sequenced in a study of cytomegalovirus exposure and HLA in healthy donors. PCR employed 60 Vbeta and 13 Jbeta primers. Clones were sequenced by immunoSEQ multiplex PCR, and TCRdb holds only the in-frame ones, with some missing. This table holds roughly 180,000 clones, around 80% found once. Sequencing used PBMCs. The receptors here all came from a girl between 5 and 17 years old in good health and CMV-seropositive.

The chain joins TRBV4-2 to TRBJ2-3; no definite D call. The V gene's germline CDR1 is LGHNA and CDR2 YNFKEQ. The CDR3 is 13 amino acids. The germline V and J ends were trimmed by 4 bases and 4 bases, with 9 bases remaining between them. In DNA, the CDR3 is TGTGCCAGCAGCCCTCGGTTGGCAGATACGCAGTATTTT. This encodes CASSPRLADTQYF.

This sequence joins TRBV29-1 and TRBJ1-5; tentatively, D is TRBD1 (5 bases). Germline CDR1 and CDR2: SQVTM and ANQGSEA. The CDR3 loop spans 16 amino acids. This chain's CDR3 is CRFFVRDSLSNQPQHF. The CDR3 nucleotides are TGCAGGTTCTTCGTGCGCGACAGTCTTAGCAATCAGCCCCAGCATTTT. The variable domain in full, completed from reference TRBV29-1 and TRBJ1-5, reads SAVISQKPSRDICQRGTSLTIQCQVDSQVTMMFWYRQQPGQSLTLIATANQGSEATYESGFVIDKFPISRPNLTFSTLTVSNMSPEDSSIYLCRFFVRDSLSNQPQHFGDGTRLSIL.

The V and J genes are TRBV19 and TRBJ2-3; 13 bases are a match to TRBD2. The CDR3 runs 17 residues. V lost 3 bases to trimming and J lost 4 bases; unmatched junction nucleotides: 7. From germline, CDR1 is LNHDA and CDR2 SQIVND (reference sequence). The DNA for the CDR3 is TGTGCCAGTAGTATCAACGGACTAGCGGGAGACTCAGATACGCAGTATTTT. Translation: CASSINGLAGDSDTQYF.

The chain couples TRBV13 to TRBJ2-1; 10 bases match TRBD2. V lost 0 bases to trimming and J lost 4 bases; unmatched junction nucleotides: 6. This CDR3 has 17 amino acids. CDR1 and CDR2 (germline): PRHDT, FYEKMQ (reference sequence). The CDR3 region has the DNA TGTGCCAGCAGCTTAGGGGCCCTGACTAGCGGGTACAATGAGCAGTTCTTC. Residues: CASSLGALTSGYNEQFF.

A note on this clone: The junction departs from the called germline gene at one end, perhaps through a read error. This chain joins TRBV7-2 and TRBJ2-1; D gene unclear. CDR3 size: 9 residues. The V gene's germline CDR1 is SGHTA and CDR2 FQGNSA. Here the CDR3 reads CASSLPPVF. The CDR3 DNA is TGTGCCAGCAGCTTACCCCCTGTCTTC.

CDR3 sequence reads: CASSLTEEQYF. CDR3 DNA: TGTGCCAGCAGCTTAACGGAGGAGCAGTACTTC. The rearrangement joins TRBV7-9 to TRBJ2-7; the D is unclear. This CDR3 has 11 residues. Germline-derived CDR1 and CDR2 are SEHNR and FQNEAQ (reference sequence). Trimming left V 2 bases short and J 7 bases short, with 6 bases between.

This clone was found once. V gene TRBV14 combines with J gene TRBJ2-7, with 7 bases matching TRBD2. V trimming: 3 bases; J trimming: 6 bases; junction bases outside the gene matches: 5. CDR3 length equals 13 residues. Germline V gives CDR1 SGHDN, CDR2 FVKESK. The CDR3: CASSHELASEQYF. The DNA for the CDR3 is TGTGCCAGCAGCCACGAACTAGCGAGCGAGCAGTACTTC.

The chain joins TRBV4-2 to TRBJ2-5; D might be TRBD2 (5 bases). Trimming removed 5 bases at V and 5 bases at J, with 12 bases between. The CDR3 contains 13 residues. Per germline, CDR1 LGHNA and CDR2 YNFKEQ. The DNA of the CDR3 is TGTGCCAGCAGCGTCGGGATCAGGGAGACCCAGTACTTC. As protein: CASSVGIRETQYF.

V gene TRBV9 combines with J gene TRBJ2-1; 8 positions match TRBD2. Trimming at V came to 0 bases and at J to 7 bases, leaving 12 bases not matched to a gene. CDR1 is SGDLS and CDR2 is YYNGEE in the germline V gene. The CDR3 length is 17 residues. Written as DNA, the CDR3 is TGTGCCAGCAGCGTAGACCCAAGCGGGAGAGCATGGAATGAGCAGTTCTTC. It encodes CASSVDPSGRAWNEQFF.

The chain links TRBV2 to TRBJ2-7, with D maybe TRBD1 (6 bases). Trimming took off 11 bases at V and 2 bases at J, with 19 bases between the two ends. The CDR3 totals 14 residues. Germline V lookup: CDR1 SNHLY, CDR2 FYNNEI. The CDR3 is CAASRPDRPYEQYF. Written as DNA, the CDR3 is TGTGCCGCCTCCCGACCCGACAGGCCCTACGAGCAGTACTTC.

This clone was found once. The chain has TRBV18 and TRBJ1-2; possible D gene TRBD1, 5 bases. The ends were cut back, 1 base at V and 10 bases at J, with 13 bases in the middle. CDR1 KGHSH and CDR2 LQKENI come from the germline V gene. The CDR3 has 13 amino acids. The CDR3 coding sequence is TGTGCCAGCTCACCACTTGACAGCCCCTACTACACCTTC. It yields the protein CASSPLDSPYYTF.

This clone was detected a few times. The J gene is TRBJ2-7, the V gene TRBV19, with D possibly TRBD1 on 8 matching bases. The V gene's germline CDR1 is LNHDA and CDR2 SQIVND (reference sequence). The CDR3 has 13 residues. V lost 6 bases, J lost 7 bases, and 16 bases lay in between. The CDR3 nucleotides read TGTGCCAGTAGCTTCGGACAGGGAGGGGAGCAGTACTTC. Residues: CASSFGQGGEQYF.

V usage is TRBV27 and J usage is TRBJ2-1, with 11 positions matching TRBD2. Germline V gives CDR1 MNHEY, CDR2 SMNVEV (reference sequence). The V and J ends lost 7 bases and 2 bases, in that order; junction bases with no gene match: 1. The CDR3 sequence is 14 residues long. CDR3 DNA sequence: TGTGCCAGCACGGGACTAGCGGCCTACAATGAGCAGTTCTTC. It is translated as CASTGLAAYNEQFF.

This clone appeared a few times. The chain has TRBV25-1 and TRBJ2-2; D gene uncertain. The CDR3 is made up of 13 amino acids. Germline V gene sequence: CDR1 MGHDK, CDR2 SYGVNS. Deletions cut 4 bases from V and 6 bases from J, with 9 bases between. Here the CDR3 reads CASSALSSGELFF. Here the CDR3 DNA reads TGTGCCAGCAGTGCGTTGAGTTCCGGGGAGCTGTTTTTT.

This clone appeared a single time. The rearrangement uses TRBV6-6 and TRBJ2-3, with 10 positions matching TRBD2. CDR3 size: 15 residues. Germline CDR1 MNHNY, CDR2 SVGAGI (reference sequence). V was clipped by 5 bases and J by 5 bases; unmatched bases: 7. CDR3 nucleotides: TGTGCCAGCAGTAACCTAGCGGGAGTGTTAGATACGCAGTATTTT. Its protein product is CASSNLAGVLDTQYF.

This clone was found a few times. The chain is built from TRBV14 and TRBJ2-7, with D maybe TRBD2 (6 bases). Trimming cost V 0 bases and J 4 bases, with 10 bases left between them. This CDR3 contains 14 residues. Looked up from germline, CDR1 is SGHDN and CDR2 is FVKESK. The CDR3 nucleotides are TGTGCCAGCAGCCAAGATTCCCGGGGGTACGAGCAGTACTTC. Protein sequence: CASSQDSRGYEQYF.

The chain recombines TRBV30 with TRBJ1-6; 7 bases line up with TRBD1. This CDR3 is 14 amino acids long. The J segment lost 7 bases and the V segment lost 4 bases, leaving 7 bases of the junction unmatched. CDR1 and CDR2 from the germline V gene are GTSNPN and SVGIG (reference sequence). CDR3 DNA: TGTGCCTGGACAGGGGGTTTCTCCAATTCACCCCTCCACTTT. It codes for CAWTGGFSNSPLHF. Complete variable domain (other parts from reference TRBV30 and TRBJ1-6): SQTIHQWPATLVQPVGSPLSLECTVEGTSNPNLYWYRQAAGRGLQLLFYSVGIGQISSEVPQNLSASRPQDRQFILSSKKLLLSDSGFYLCAWTGGFSNSPLHFGNGTRLTVT.

J is TRBJ2-3 and V is TRBV27, with D possibly being TRBD1 or TRBD2 (5 bases each). Germline V CDR1 and CDR2: MNHEY, SMNVEV (reference sequence). Trimming cost V 10 bases and J 3 bases, with 14 bases left between them. The length of the CDR3 is 13 residues. The CDR3 DNA reads as TGTGCCACCAGAGGGGTGGGGACAGATACGCAGTATTTT. Translation: CATRGVGTDTQYF.

V and J are TRBV27 and TRBJ1-3, with D possibly being TRBD1 (5 bases). CDR1 and CDR2 from the germline V gene are MNHEY and SMNVEV (reference sequence). The CDR3 runs 15 residues. V was clipped by 4 bases and J by 0 bases, with 10 bases between them. CDR3 DNA: TGTGCCAGCAGTTCCGCGGGGGGCTCTGGAAACACCATATATTTT. Amino acid sequence: CASSSAGGSGNTIYF.

This chain uses TRBV4-1 with TRBJ2-3; 8 nucleotides match TRBD2. V trimming: 0 bases; J trimming: 2 bases; junction bases outside the gene matches: 10. The CDR3 loop spans 18 amino acids. Germline CDR1 is MGHRA and CDR2 is YSYEKL. In nucleotides, the CDR3 is TGCGCCAGCAGCCAAGATCATAATAGCGGGATTCTCACAGATACGCAGTATTTT. Translated: CASSQDHNSGILTDTQYF.

V usage is TRBV4-3 and J usage is TRBJ2-2; 9 bases match TRBD1. The CDR3 runs to 15 residues. V lost 1 base and J lost 6; bases outside the gene matches: 3. CDR1 is LGHNA and CDR2 is YSLEER in the germline V gene. CDR3 sequence: CASSQGDREAGELFF. The CDR3 DNA sequence: TGCGCCAGCAGCCAAGGGGACAGGGAGGCCGGGGAGCTGTTTTTT.

This clone was observed a handful of times. CDR3 sequence: CASSPGQYSNQPQHF. CDR3 bases: TGTGCCAGCAGTCCCGGACAGTATAGCAATCAGCCCCAGCATTTT. This chain joins TRBV27 and TRBJ1-5; D possibly corresponds to TRBD1 (6 bases). This CDR3 has 15 residues. Germline V gene data show CDR1 as MNHEY and CDR2 as SMNVEV (reference sequence). V lost 5 bases, J lost 0 bases, and 11 bases lay in between.

This clone has just a few counts. The genes are TRBV11-2 and TRBJ1-3; D unresolved. CDR1 and CDR2 (germline): SGHAT, FQNNGV. The CDR3 loop spans 15 amino acids. Trimming removed 1 base at V and 4 bases at J, with 11 bases between. CDR3 region: CASSLGGKSGNTIYF. The CDR3 bases are TGTGCCAGCAGCTTAGGAGGCAAATCCGGAAACACCATATATTTT.

The chain couples TRBV11-1 to TRBJ2-5, with D hard to call. Germline CDR1 reads SGHAT; CDR2 reads FQDESV (reference sequence). Trimming removed 5 bases at V and 2 bases at J, with 18 bases between. CDR3 length: 16 residues. The CDR3 DNA reads as TGTGCCAGCAGCCAAGACACGTTATACTTTCAAGAGACCCAGTACTTC. Protein product: CASSQDTLYFQETQYF.

This clone was detected only once. This sample includes further DNA sequences coding for the same CDR3. V gene TRBV30 combines with J gene TRBJ2-1, with 8 nucleotides matching TRBD2. V lost 0 bases and J lost 7; bases outside the gene matches: 8. CDR1 and CDR2 from the germline V gene are GTSNPN and SVGIG (reference sequence). This CDR3 contains 15 residues. In DNA, the CDR3 is TGTGCCTGGAGTGTACGAGCGGGGGTGGGTAATGAGCAGTTCTTC. Translating gives CAWSVRAGVGNEQFF.

The chain combines TRBV7-8 with TRBJ2-7; tentatively, D is TRBD2 (6 bases). The length of the CDR3 is 16 residues. The V gene lost 5 bases and the J gene lost 2 bases, with 19 bases spanning the gap. CDR1 SGHVS and CDR2 FQNEAQ come from the germline V gene. CDR3 nucleotide sequence: TGTGCCAGCAGCCACCCGGGGGAGCCAGGGACCTACGAGCAGTACTTC. It codes for CASSHPGEPGTYEQYF.

The V and J genes are TRBV15 and TRBJ1-3; D is uncertain. V lost 0 bases to trimming and J lost 4 bases, with 13 bases between them. CDR3 length: 16 residues. Germline CDR1 reads LNHNV; CDR2 reads YYDKDF (reference sequence). The CDR3 loop reads CATSRDREISGNTIYF. CDR3 sequence (DNA): TGTGCCACCAGCAGAGACCGGGAAATATCAGGAAACACCATATATTTT.

The rearrangement links TRBV10-1 to TRBJ2-5; 8 nucleotides match TRBD2. V was pared by 8 bases and J by 4 bases, with 9 bases of the junction left unmatched. Germline V gene sequence: CDR1 WNHNN, CDR2 SYGVQD (reference sequence). The CDR3 is 14 amino acids. The DNA of the CDR3 is TGCGCCAGCCTTTTGAGGCGGGAGGCAGAGACCCAGTACTTC. Its protein product is CASLLRREAETQYF.

The genes are TRBV5-1 and TRBJ2-7, with 7 bases that match TRBD2. Germline-derived CDR1 and CDR2 are SGHRS and YFSETQ. The CDR3 covers 15 residues. J lost 1 base, V lost 4 bases, and 8 bases had no gene match. CDR3 region: CASSREAGRSYEQYF. The DNA of the CDR3 is TGCGCCAGCAGCAGGGAAGCGGGAAGGTCCTACGAGCAGTACTTC.

This clone has more than one count but fewer than ten. The chain uses TRBV7-9 and TRBJ2-7; a possible D gene is TRBD2 (5 bases). CDR1 and CDR2 (germline): SEHNR, FQNEAQ (reference sequence). Trimming left V 1 base short and J 3 bases short, with 10 bases between. The CDR3 has 14 amino acids. CDR3 nucleotide sequence: TGTGCCAGCAGCTTAGGGTCCGGGGTCTACGAGCAGTACTTC. Its protein is CASSLGSGVYEQYF.